What follows describes a single T cell receptor (beta chain). No cognate antigen has been identified for it. No base quality values were provided; no much bigger clone lies one nucleotide off. The sample is drawn from a study of PD-1 blockade in mismatch repair-deficient tumors (dated 2017 in TCRdb). Context from the whole study: Between late 2013 and September 2016, more than 75 consecutive patients with some 12 mismatch repair-deficient cancer types, all previously treated and progressing, were enrolled in the trial. Tumor-associated T cell clones were tracked in the peripheral blood of patients responding to PD-1 blockade by deep sequencing of TCR CDR3 regions.

The library was built by means of the immunoSEQ multiplex PCR assay. The study's own analysis went as follows. Clones were defined as neoantigen-specific by significant expansion to the relevant peptide and no significant expansion to any other tested peptide. TCRdb limited this immuneACCESS table to in-frame rearrangements with V and J called. A share of clones is missing; checked studies link under half to unresolved V genes, and the rest is unexplained. The DNA gave D and trimming, while V, J and clone size come from that table. The sample records roughly 15,000 clones, 86% of which are singletons. The biggest ten clones account for around 4.9% of the sample. The paper's findings and limits, for the study overall: Clonal expansion was elicited by three of the seven peptides, yielding 140 or so unique blood TCRs of which seven were also found in tumor, and every positive peptide was derived from frameshift mutations. Tumor-resident clones, often undetectable in blood before treatment, expanded rapidly after pembrolizumab and then contracted, generally before radiologic responses.

What the time point label conveys for this sample: approximately 10-day in vitro stimulation with candidate neoantigen peptide 6. For every enrolled patient, mismatch repair deficiency was confirmed by either polymerase chain reaction or immunohistochemistry. TCR sequencing was carried out for a few patients who responded to pembrolizumab therapy. Each of several ELISpot-reactive candidate neoantigen peptides was used in an approximately eleven-day in vitro stimulation prior to TCR sequencing. As the baseline for calculating clone fold-changes, a control culture with no peptide was run in an identical way. The phase II trial prospectively tested pembrolizumab PD-1 blockade in advanced mismatch repair-deficient cancers regardless of tissue of origin. The sequence was obtained from an adult with mismatch repair-deficient cancer. The specimen comprised cells cultured in vitro, sampled from a patient treated with pembrolizumab.

The nucleotide sequence reads TGTGCCAGCGCGGACAGGGCTAGAGGAGTAACTAATGAAAAACTGTTTTTT. Its amino acids are CASADRARGVTNEKLFF. The chain couples TRBV19 to TRBJ1-4, with TRBD1 identical over 8 junction bases. CDR1 and CDR2 are drawn from the germline V gene (reference sequence): LNHDA, SQIVND. The CDR3 runs 17 amino acids, cysteine and phenylalanine included. Only the CDR3 region is kept as DNA, spanning 51 bases read in frame from base 1. V is cut back by 9 bases and J by 1 base, with 13 bases in the junction unmatched.